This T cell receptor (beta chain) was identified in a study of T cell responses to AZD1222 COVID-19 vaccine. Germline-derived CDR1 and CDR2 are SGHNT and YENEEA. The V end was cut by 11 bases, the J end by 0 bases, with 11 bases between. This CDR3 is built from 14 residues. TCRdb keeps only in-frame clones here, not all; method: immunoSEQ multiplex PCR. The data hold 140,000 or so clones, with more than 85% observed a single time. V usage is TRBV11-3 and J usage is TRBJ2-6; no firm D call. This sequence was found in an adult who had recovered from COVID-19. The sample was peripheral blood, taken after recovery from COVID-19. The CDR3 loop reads CAGSVGSGANVLTF. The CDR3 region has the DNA TGTGCCGGTTCGGTCGGCTCTGGGGCCAACGTCCTGACTTTC.